This entry lists 9 T cell receptor beta chains sequenced from one sample in a study of spatial heterogeneity in lung cancer. The time point was: sample taken at primary tumor resection. In each case, whole RNA from tumor, nontumor lung or frozen PBMC was sequenced unsorted. TCRdb redid the calling of the 5' RACE reads with MiXCR, one entry per CDR3 protein. This table has more than 30,000 distinct CDR3 sequences, about 6% appearing once. The specimen was PBMCs, collected at surgery. The source is a male donor with early-stage non-small cell lung cancer.

V gene TRBV4-2 combines with J gene TRBJ2-1; D gene ambiguous. CDR1 is LGHNA, CDR2 YNFKEQ, per germline. The CDR3 spans 13 residues. Trimming shortened V by 3 bases and J by 7 bases, and 10 bases separated the two germline ends. This CDR3 is CASSQPPANEQFF. In DNA, the CDR3 is TGTGCCAGCAGCCAGCCCCCGGCTAATGAGCAGTTCTTC.

This clonotype was counted at least ten times. The chain recombines TRBV20-1 with TRBJ1-5; possibly TRBD1 for D (5 bases). The CDR3 has 14 residues. Germline CDR1 reads DFQATT; CDR2 reads SNEGSKA (reference sequence). Trimming left V 0 bases short and J 4 bases short, with 10 bases between. CDR3 protein: CSARESGSNQPQHF. In DNA form, the CDR3 reads TGCAGTGCTAGAGAATCAGGGAGTAATCAGCCCCAGCATTTT.

The J gene is TRBJ2-7, the V gene TRBV24-1, with 7 bases identical to TRBD2. CDR1 KGHDR and CDR2 SFDVKD come from the germline V gene. The CDR3 length is 15 residues. V trimming: 6 bases; J trimming: 5 bases; junction bases outside the gene matches: 12. CDR3 sequence: CATSMERGGVHEQYF. The CDR3 nucleotides read TGTGCCACCAGTATGGAGCGGGGCGGGGTCCACGAGCAGTACTTC.

This clonotype was seen ten or more times. The chain links TRBV24-1 to TRBJ2-2; D possibly corresponds to TRBD1 (5 bases). Between the trimmed V and J ends, which lost 3 bases and 6 bases, there was a span of 19 bases. The CDR3 loop spans 17 amino acids. Germline CDR1 reads KGHDR; CDR2 reads SFDVKD. The CDR3 nucleotides are TGTGCCACCAGTGATCTCAAGGCCCCCCAGGGCGCCGGGGAGCTGTTTTTT. Translation: CATSDLKAPQGAGELFF.

This clonotype has ten or more counts. The chain joins TRBV11-3 to TRBJ2-3; D is ambiguous. Germline lookup yields CDR1 SGHNT and CDR2 YENEEA. The CDR3 extends over 14 amino acids. The ends were cut back, 6 bases at V and 1 base at J, with 11 bases in the middle. The CDR3 sequence: CASSQTIRTDTQYF. In DNA, the CDR3 is TGTGCCAGCAGTCAGACAATTCGCACAGATACGCAGTATTTT.

This clonotype was seen at least ten times. This chain connects TRBV7-2 to TRBJ1-5, with D possibly matching TRBD1 (5 bases). Germline CDR1 SGHTA, CDR2 FQGNSA. V dropped 10 bases and J dropped 1 base, with 14 bases sitting between them. The CDR3 runs to 14 residues. The CDR3 spells CATRPGSSNQPQHF. CDR3 sequence (DNA): TGTGCCACCCGGCCAGGGAGCAGCAATCAGCCCCAGCATTTT.

The table lists this clonotype with a few counts. CDR3 loop: CASSESEEGVDNQPQHF. For the CDR3, the DNA is TGCGCCAGCAGTGAGTCAGAGGAGGGGGTGGACAATCAGCCCCAGCATTTT. The rearrangement joins TRBV10-1 to TRBJ1-5; TRBD1 might be the D (6 bases). Germline-derived CDR1 and CDR2 are WNHNN and SYGVQD (reference sequence). The CDR3 has 17 amino acids. Trimming took off 0 bases at V and 3 bases at J, with 15 bases between the two ends.

This clonotype was counted ten times or more. The gene calls are TRBV19 and TRBJ2-3; no clear D gene. V lost 5 bases and J lost 1, with 13 bases in between. Germline CDR1 and CDR2: LNHDA and SQIVND (reference sequence). This CDR3 comprises 15 residues. CDR3 residues: CASSPGLPGTDTQYF. DNA for the CDR3: TGTGCCAGTAGTCCCGGGCTTCCTGGCACAGATACGCAGTATTTT.

In its sample, this clonotype was seen many times. The chain recombines TRBV18 with TRBJ1-4; D call uncertain. Trimming took off 2 bases at V and 8 bases at J, with 6 bases between the two ends. Germline loops: CDR1 KGHSH, CDR2 LQKENI. The CDR3 sequence is 12 residues long. This chain's CDR3 is CASSPVNEKLFF. The DNA of the CDR3 is TGTGCCAGCTCACCAGTAAACGAAAAACTGTTTTTT.